This entry concerns a single TCR beta chain. Its antigen is as yet unknown. The data were obtained in a study of siplizumab effects on memory and regulatory T cells. Findings and caveats of the study: Greater diversity than memory cells seemed evident in naive T cells, which also appeared to be major alloresponse contributors.

From germline, CDR1 is MDHEN and CDR2 SYDVKM. The CDR3 has 16 amino acids. V lost 7 bases, J lost 1 base, and 7 bases stayed unmatched. Roughly 92,000 TCR templates per sample were assayed. Sequencing used immunoSEQ multiplex PCR; TCRdb keeps in-frame clones, though not all of them. This table has 85,000 to 120,000 clones, 80% to 95% appearing once. This rearrangement joins TRBV28 to TRBJ1-4, with TRBD1 matching over 9 bases. The sample taken for sequencing was CD4+ T cells sorted from blood. The receptor's source is a human donor in good health. This CDR3 reads CASISGTGLTNEKLFF. The CDR3 DNA follows: TGTGCCAGCATTTCCGGGACAGGGTTAACTAATGAAAAACTGTTTTTT.